The 10 T cell receptor beta chains below come from one sample, sequenced in a study of CD8 T cells in Susac syndrome. With random hexamers, reverse transcription was performed on roughly 0.5 to 1 ug of RNA. TCRdb re-called the immunoSEQ multiplex PCR reads with MiXCR, one entry per CDR3 protein. The sample records roughly 120,000 distinct CDR3 sequences, roughly 97% being singletons. The sequenced material came from CD4+ T cells from PBMCs. The source of these receptors is a human donor in good health.

This sequence joins TRBV9 and TRBJ2-7; 13 positions match TRBD2. The J segment lost 2 bases and the V segment lost 4 bases, leaving 6 bases of the junction unmatched. This CDR3 region has 16 residues. Germline CDR1 and CDR2: SGDLS and YYNGEE. The DNA for the CDR3 is TGTGCCAGCAGCCCCGGGGGACTAGCGGGGACCTACGAGCAGTACTTC. This translates into CASSPGGLAGTYEQYF.

The chain has TRBV5-4 and TRBJ2-3, with D tentatively TRBD2 (5 bases). CDR1 is SGHNT and CDR2 is YYREEE in the germline V gene (reference sequence). V lost 0 bases to trimming and J lost 8 bases, with 16 bases between them. CDR3 length: 15 residues. The CDR3 loop is CASSLAASLRGTQYF. For the CDR3, the DNA is TGTGCCAGCAGCTTGGCGGCTAGCTTACGTGGTACGCAGTATTTT.

This rearrangement joins TRBV7-9 to TRBJ1-1; TRBD1 matches 12 bases. Germline V gives CDR1 SEHNR, CDR2 FQNEAQ (reference sequence). Germline trimming cut 5 bases from V and 9 bases from J; bases unmatched to any gene: 10. This CDR3 has 15 amino acids. As DNA, the CDR3 is TGTGCCAGCAGCCGTTCCGGGACAGGGGGCGGGAAAGCTTTCTTT. It is translated as CASSRSGTGGGKAFF.

V and J are TRBV29-1 and TRBJ2-7, with 7 bases identical to TRBD2. Germline V gene sequence: CDR1 SQVTM, CDR2 ANQGSEA. This CDR3 comprises 14 residues. With V trimmed by 3 bases and J by 2 bases, 7 bases remained unmatched. The CDR3, as DNA: TGCAGCGTTGAGGCGGCTAGCGGTCCCTACGAGCAGTACTTC. Its protein is CSVEAASGPYEQYF.

The chain is built from TRBV6-1 and TRBJ2-2; 9 bases fit TRBD2. The CDR3 contains 16 residues. Germline lookup yields CDR1 MNHNS and CDR2 SASEGT. The trim removed 7 bases at V and 3 bases at J, leaving 9 bases unmatched. The CDR3 nucleotides read TGTGCCAGCACCAGGGGTAGCGGGAGCTACACCGGGGAGCTGTTTTTT. This codes for CASTRGSGSYTGELFF.

The rearrangement uses TRBV29-1 and TRBJ2-7, with D possibly TRBD2 on 6 matching bases. This CDR3 is built from 14 residues. V was shortened by 5 bases and J by 0 bases, with 14 bases between the two germline ends. The V gene's germline CDR1 is SQVTM and CDR2 ANQGSEA. CDR3 sequence: CSVQIAAYSYEQYF. The CDR3 DNA sequence: TGCAGCGTTCAAATAGCGGCATACTCCTACGAGCAGTACTTC.

This clonotype was found a few times. The rearrangement uses TRBV27 and TRBJ2-7, with TRBD2 as a possible D gene (6 bases). Germline values: CDR1 MNHEY, CDR2 SMNVEV (reference sequence). Deletions cut 2 bases from V and 4 bases from J, with 6 bases between. This CDR3 is built from 12 residues. CDR3 nucleotide sequence: TGTGCCAGCAGTTTACGGGGGTACGAGCAGTACTTC. It translates to CASSLRGYEQYF.

In its sample, this clonotype was seen once. V and J are TRBV24-1 and TRBJ2-3; possible D gene TRBD2, 5 bases. Deletions cut 3 bases from V and 4 bases from J, with 13 bases between. The CDR3 extends over 15 amino acids. The germline V gene has CDR1 KGHDR and CDR2 SFDVKD. In nucleotides, the CDR3 is TGTGCCACCAGTGATCCTGGTCGGAGGCCAGATACGCAGTATTTT. Translating it yields CATSDPGRRPDTQYF.

This clonotype was seen once. The rearrangement links TRBV20-1 to TRBJ2-1; D is possibly TRBD1 or TRBD2 (5 bases each). Germline V gives CDR1 DFQATT, CDR2 SNEGSKA (reference sequence). This CDR3 comprises 12 residues. V lost 0 bases, J lost 12 bases, and 12 bases lay in between. This chain's CDR3 is CSARDPRGPQFF. As DNA, the CDR3 is TGCAGTGCTAGAGATCCCCGGGGCCCGCAGTTCTTC.

The chain is built from TRBV4-2 and TRBJ1-1, with 11 positions matching TRBD1. V lost 0 bases to trimming and J lost 1 base; unmatched junction nucleotides: 7. The germline V gene has CDR1 LGHNA and CDR2 YNFKEQ. This CDR3 has 18 amino acids. This CDR3 reads CASSQDPGTGGQNTEAFF. CDR3 nucleotide sequence: TGTGCCAGCAGCCAAGATCCGGGGACAGGGGGTCAGAACACTGAAGCTTTCTTT.